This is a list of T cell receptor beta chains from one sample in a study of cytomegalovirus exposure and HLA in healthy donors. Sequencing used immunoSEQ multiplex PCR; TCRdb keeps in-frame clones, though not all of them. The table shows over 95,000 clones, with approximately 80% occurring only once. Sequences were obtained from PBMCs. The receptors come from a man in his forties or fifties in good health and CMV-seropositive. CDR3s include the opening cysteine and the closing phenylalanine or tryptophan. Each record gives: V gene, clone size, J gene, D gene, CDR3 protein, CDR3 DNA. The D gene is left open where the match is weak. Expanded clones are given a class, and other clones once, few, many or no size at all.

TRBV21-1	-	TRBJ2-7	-	CASSLWGRDYEQYF	TGTGCCAGCAGCCTATGGGGGCGCGACTACGAGCAGTACTTC
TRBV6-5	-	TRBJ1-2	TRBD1	CASSFKGQGNYGYTF	TGTGCCAGCAGTTTTAAGGGACAGGGAAACTATGGCTACACCTTC
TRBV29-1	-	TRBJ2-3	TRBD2	CSARTTSGGADTQYF	TGCAGCGCTCGAACGACTAGCGGGGGGGCTGATACGCAGTATTTT
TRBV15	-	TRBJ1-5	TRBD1	CATSRTGYQPQHF	TGTGCCACCAGCAGGACAGGGTATCAGCCCCAGCATTTT
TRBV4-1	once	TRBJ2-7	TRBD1	CASSQVDRIYEQYF	TGCGCCAGCAGCCAAGTGGACAGGATCTACGAGCAGTACTTC
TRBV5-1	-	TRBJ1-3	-	CASSLGDIIAGNTIYF	TGCGCCAGCAGCTTGGGGGACATTATTGCGGGAAACACCATATATTTT
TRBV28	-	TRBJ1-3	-	CASSSINTIYF	TGTGCCAGCAGTTCTATAAACACCATATATTTT
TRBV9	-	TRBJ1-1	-	CASSVAQAGNTEAFF	TGTGCCAGCAGCGTGGCGCAGGCCGGGAACACTGAAGCTTTCTTT
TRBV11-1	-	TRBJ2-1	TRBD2	CASSLGAGVSSYNEQFF	TGTGCCAGCAGCTTAGGAGCGGGGGTGAGCTCCTACAATGAGCAGTTCTTC
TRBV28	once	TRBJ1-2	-	CASSSHQPAGGYTF	TGTGCCAGCAGCAGCCATCAACCTGCAGGCGGCTACACCTTC
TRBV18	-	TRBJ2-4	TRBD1	CASSPGTGLNIQYF	TGTGCCAGCTCACCCGGGACAGGGTTAAACATTCAGTACTTC
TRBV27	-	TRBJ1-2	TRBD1	CASSFGEQGFDDTF	TGTGCCAGCAGTTTCGGGGAACAGGGGTTTGATGACACCTTC
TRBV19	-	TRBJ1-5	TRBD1	CASQDRASNQPQHF	TGTGCCAGTCAGGACAGGGCGAGCAATCAGCCCCAGCATTTT
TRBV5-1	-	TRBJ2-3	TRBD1	CASGPDRGLEDTQYF	TGCGCCAGCGGCCCGGACAGGGGGCTTGAAGATACGCAGTATTTT
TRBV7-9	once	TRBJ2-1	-	CASCPGGRPYNEQFF	TGTGCCAGCTGCCCGGGGGGCAGACCTTACAATGAGCAGTTCTTC
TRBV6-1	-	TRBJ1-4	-	CASSRDWGVEKLFF	TGTGCCAGCAGCCGGGACTGGGGGGTAGAAAAACTGTTTTTT
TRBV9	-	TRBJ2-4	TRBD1	CASSGARGGGSLAKNIQYF	TGTGCCAGCAGCGGCGCGAGAGGGGGCGGTAGTCTAGCCAAAAACATTCAGTACTTC
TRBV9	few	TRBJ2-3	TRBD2	CASSVGALTSGGTSTDTQYF	TGTGCCAGCAGCGTAGGAGCCTTGACTAGCGGGGGGACGAGCACAGATACGCAGTATTTT
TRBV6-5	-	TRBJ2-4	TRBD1	CASSYLATGGRGIQYF	TGTGCCAGCAGTTACCTAGCGACAGGGGGCCGGGGCATTCAGTACTTC
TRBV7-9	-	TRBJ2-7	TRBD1	CASSRTGDQSYEQYF	TGTGCCAGCAGCCGAACAGGGGACCAATCCTACGAGCAGTACTTC
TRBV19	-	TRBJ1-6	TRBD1	CASSTGTGNSPLHF	TGTGCCAGTAGTACCGGGACAGGGAATTCACCCCTCCACTTT
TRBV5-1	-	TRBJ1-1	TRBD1	CASRESYGTGAPEAFF	TGCGCCAGCAGAGAGAGTTACGGGACAGGGGCTCCTGAAGCTTTCTTT